This TCR beta chain was sequenced for a study of response to subunit inactivated influenza vaccine. Whole-study findings and limits: Authors suggested each seasonal influenza vaccination recruits few new T cells.

Worth noting for this clonotype: What it recognizes is unknown.

TCRdb redid the calling of the RT-PCR reads with MiXCR, one entry per CDR3 protein. The data hold hundreds of thousands of distinct CDR3 sequences, with roughly 9.8% observed a single time. The CDR3 consists of 14 residues. Germline CDR1 is DFQATT and CDR2 is SNEGSKA (reference sequence). V lost 1 base and J lost 3; bases outside the gene matches: 3. Sequenced here: PBMCs from blood, sampled around seven weeks after vaccination. This clonotype was obtained from a man in his fifties who received an inactivated influenza vaccine. The V gene is TRBV20-1, the J gene TRBJ1-5; 7 bases align to TRBD1. CDR3 DNA: TGCAGTGCTAGAGTACAGGGGAACAATCAGCCCCAGCATTTT. Amino acid sequence: CSARVQGNNQPQHF.